This T cell receptor (beta chain) was sequenced during a study of OX40 agonist ivuxolimab in advanced cancers. Autoimmune disease history or systemic immunosuppression excluded patients. Assay used: immunoSEQ multiplex PCR; TCRdb lists only in-frame clones, some missing. The sample shows tens of thousands of clones, 87% of them seen only once. General study points: Nonresponders included some who also had low normalized T-cell clonal expansion. The study found that CD8+ T cells averaged more expanded clones than CD4+.

Regarding this clone: Its antigen is not identified.

The input for sequencing was CD4+ or CD8+ T cells sorted from blood, taken in a trial of the OX40 agonist ivuxolimab. The sequence was obtained from an adult with an advanced solid tumor such as melanoma, head and neck, liver or kidney cancer.

Written as DNA, the CDR3 is TGTGCCAGCAGCTCAATGGGGGCCCTTTTGGGCTATGGCTACACCTTC. Protein sequence: CASSSMGALLGYGYTF. The chain carries TRBV7-2 and TRBJ1-2, with D tentatively TRBD1 (6 bases). There are 16 residues in the CDR3. Per germline, CDR1 SGHTA and CDR2 FQGNSA. V was shortened by 4 bases and J by 4 bases, with 19 bases between the two germline ends.